Sequencing of this T cell receptor (beta chain) was carried out in a study of technical replicates of blood from a handful of donors. V shed 5 bases, J shed 7 bases, and the junction held 12 bases outside the gene matches. The germline V gene encodes CDR1 SEHNR and CDR2 FQNEAQ (reference sequence). This CDR3 has 16 residues. The table came from immunoSEQ multiplex PCR; TCRdb's copy has only in-frame clones and leaves some out. The sample includes 75,000 to 95,000 clones, 85% to 95% of them seen just once. Sequencing was carried out using T cells isolated from PBMCs. The chain is built from TRBV7-9 and TRBJ1-4, with TRBD1 identical over 8 bases. The TCR was taken from a human donor in good health. For the CDR3, the DNA is TGTGCCAGCAGCCTTAGGAGGGGGACAGGTGTTGAAAAACTGTTTTTT. It translates to CASSLRRGTGVEKLFF.